These 18 T cell receptor beta chains were sequenced from one sample in a study of blood T cell repertoires in COVID-19. Assay: immunoSEQ multiplex PCR; the TCRdb copy retains only in-frame clones and omits some. The sample carries about 310,000 clones, around 87% recorded once. The source material was peripheral blood. The origin of the receptors is a man between 50 and 59 years old with active or convalescent COVID-19.

In nucleotides, the CDR3 is TGTGCCAGCAGCTTGGCAGGGGCCTATGGCTACACCTTC. Translated, it gives CASSLAGAYGYTF. V gene TRBV7-9 combines with J gene TRBJ1-2; maybe TRBD1 (6 bases). V lost 3 bases, J lost 4 bases, and 9 bases lay in between. Germline-derived CDR1 and CDR2 are SEHNR and FQNEAQ (reference sequence). The length of the CDR3 is 13 residues.

This rearrangement joins TRBV5-4 to TRBJ1-1; D might be TRBD1 (5 bases). Germline CDR1 is SGHNT and CDR2 is YYREEE (reference sequence). V was clipped by 5 bases and J by 10 bases, with 18 bases between them. The CDR3 contains 13 residues. Here the CDR3 DNA reads TGTGCCAGCAGGCCAATGGGGGGAGGTAGAGCTTTCTTT. Protein product: CASRPMGGGRAFF. Full variable domain (remainder filled in from reference TRBV5-4 and TRBJ1-1): ETGVTQSPTHLIKTRGQQVTLRCSSQSGHNTVSWYQQALGQGPQFIFQYYREEENGRGNFPPRFSGLQFPNYSSELNVNALELDDSALYLCASRPMGGGRAFFGQGTRLTVV.

This clone has only one observation. The chain uses TRBV7-2 and TRBJ2-7, with 12 bases identical to TRBD2. This CDR3 region has 18 residues. Trimming removed 5 bases from V and 5 bases from J; junction bases left unmatched: 16. Germline-derived CDR1 and CDR2 are SGHTA and FQGNSA. The CDR3 region is CASSPWASGRAIAHEQYF. In DNA, the CDR3 is TGTGCCAGCAGCCCATGGGCTAGCGGGAGGGCCATCGCCCACGAGCAGTACTTC. Full variable domain (remainder filled in from reference TRBV7-2 and TRBJ2-7): GAGVSQSPSNKVTEKGKDVELRCDPISGHTALYWYRQSLGQGLEFLIYFQGNSAPDKSGLPSDRFSAERTGGSVSTLTIQRTQQEDSAVYLCASSPWASGRAIAHEQYFGPGTRLTVT.

This clone appeared a single time. This chain links TRBV6-5 with TRBJ1-5; 8 bases match TRBD1. This CDR3 is built from 14 residues. From germline, CDR1 is MNHEY and CDR2 SVGAGI. V shed 6 bases and J 4 bases; nucleotides not matched to a gene: 5. The CDR3 spells CASSHRGLNQPQHF. The CDR3 nucleotides are TGTGCCAGCAGCCACAGGGGGTTGAATCAGCCCCAGCATTTT.

This chain joins TRBV4-3 and TRBJ2-7, with 10 bases lining up with TRBD1. V lost 0 bases, J lost 5 bases, and 7 bases stayed unmatched. Germline lookup yields CDR1 LGHNA and CDR2 YSLEER. The CDR3 has 16 residues. The CDR3 sequence is CASSQDPGQGSHEQYF. CDR3 DNA: TGCGCCAGCAGCCAAGACCCGGGACAGGGGTCCCACGAGCAGTACTTC.

The rearrangement joins TRBV5-1 to TRBJ2-3; TRBD2 aligns across 7 bases. The germline V gene encodes CDR1 SGHRS and CDR2 YFSETQ. Losses at the gene ends were 4 bases for V and 2 bases for J; bases not matched to a gene: 7. The CDR3 runs to 15 residues. CDR3: CASSLSGQPTDTQYF. The CDR3, as DNA: TGCGCCAGCAGCCTTAGCGGGCAACCCACAGATACGCAGTATTTT.

This clone was picked up a small number of times. The gene calls are TRBV10-2 and TRBJ2-1; 9 bases agree with TRBD1. The junction had 12 bases not matched to a gene; V was cut back by 6 bases and J by 0 bases. Germline V lookup: CDR1 WSHSY, CDR2 SAAADI. The CDR3 runs 18 residues. CDR3 sequence (DNA): TGCGCCAGCAGAGTTTATAATGGACAGGGGAGCTCCTACAATGAGCAGTTCTTC. Translated: CASRVYNGQGSSYNEQFF.

This chain links TRBV10-2 with TRBJ2-1; D is unresolved. The germline V gene has CDR1 WSHSY and CDR2 SAAADI. The CDR3 totals 14 residues. The V end was cut by 8 bases, the J end by 0 bases, with 11 bases between. As DNA, the CDR3 is TGCGCCAGCTTCTCGTCGGGCTCCTACAATGAGCAGTTCTTC. Protein sequence: CASFSSGSYNEQFF.

This chain connects TRBV2 to TRBJ1-6; D is ambiguous. This CDR3 contains 16 residues. Trimming removed 4 bases from V and 3 bases from J, with 13 bases in between. Germline CDR1 SNHLY, CDR2 FYNNEI. Here the CDR3 reads CASSGREQVYNSPLHF. CDR3 bases: TGTGCCAGCAGTGGACGAGAGCAGGTCTATAATTCACCCCTCCACTTT.

V is TRBV5-5 and J is TRBJ2-5, with D perhaps TRBD1 (6 bases). Germline V gives CDR1 SGHKS, CDR2 YYEKEE (reference sequence). The CDR3 totals 15 residues. Between the trimmed V and J ends, which lost 1 base and 2 bases, there was a span of 12 bases. CDR3 DNA: TGTGCCAGCAGCTTGACCGGGACAAATCAAGAGACCCAGTACTTC. It specifies CASSLTGTNQETQYF.

The chain combines TRBV6-5 with TRBJ2-7; 7 bases map to TRBD1. Unmatched junction bases numbered 10, after V lost 6 bases and J lost 2 bases. Germline loops: CDR1 MNHEY, CDR2 SVGAGI. The CDR3 sequence is 15 residues long. CDR3 sequence (DNA): TGTGCCAGCAGCCAGGCCGGGACAGAACCCTACGAGCAGTACTTC. Amino acid sequence: CASSQAGTEPYEQYF.

The chain couples TRBV9 to TRBJ1-3; D perhaps matches TRBD1 (6 bases). Germline V CDR1 and CDR2: SGDLS, YYNGEE. V lost 3 bases to trimming and J lost 0 bases, with 13 bases between them. The CDR3 totals 16 residues. The DNA of the CDR3 is TGTGCCAGCAGCGCGGGTGGGGGCTTCTCTGGAAACACCATATATTTT. Amino acids: CASSAGGGFSGNTIYF.

The V and J genes are TRBV5-1 and TRBJ2-7; 9 bases match TRBD1. With V trimmed by 4 bases and J by 0 bases, 11 bases remained unmatched. Germline V gives CDR1 SGHRS, CDR2 YFSETQ. The CDR3 covers 17 residues. The CDR3 sequence: CASSRSLDRGFSYEQYF. Written as DNA, the CDR3 is TGCGCCAGCAGCCGTTCTCTAGACAGGGGGTTCTCCTACGAGCAGTACTTC.

This chain uses TRBV7-9 with TRBJ2-2; D perhaps matches TRBD2 (6 bases). The V end lost 5 bases, the J end lost 7 bases, and 17 bases lay between the germline ends. This CDR3 contains 15 residues. Germline CDR1 SEHNR, CDR2 FQNEAQ (reference sequence). CDR3 protein: CASSGRRPLGGELFF. DNA for the CDR3: TGTGCCAGCAGCGGGAGGCGGCCCCTAGGCGGGGAGCTGTTTTTT.

This clone appeared once. The chain links TRBV30 to TRBJ2-3; TRBD2 agrees at 9 bases. V dropped 2 bases and J dropped 4; count of bases not matched to a gene: 4. This CDR3 is 14 amino acids long. Germline V gives CDR1 GTSNPN, CDR2 SVGIG (reference sequence). The CDR3 bases are TGTGCCTGGAGTAAGGTAGCGGGAGCAGATACGCAGTATTTT. It encodes CAWSKVAGADTQYF.

The chain recombines TRBV28 with TRBJ2-1; weak D call: TRBD2 (5 bases). Germline CDR1 is MDHEN and CDR2 is SYDVKM. V lost 3 bases and J 9 bases, leaving 12 bases between the germline ends. The CDR3 sequence is 13 residues long. Here the CDR3 reads CASSFSGSGEQFF. CDR3 nucleotide sequence: TGTGCCAGCAGTTTCTCGGGATCGGGTGAGCAGTTCTTC.

The rearrangement uses TRBV28 and TRBJ1-2, with 8 bases that match TRBD1. V lost 4 bases, J lost 6 bases, and 22 bases stayed unmatched. Germline V gives CDR1 MDHEN, CDR2 SYDVKM. The CDR3 is 19 amino acids. In nucleotides, the CDR3 is TGTGCCAGCAGTTCCCACGGGGCGGGGACAGGTTATCCTCTAGATGGCTACACCTTC. Translating gives CASSSHGAGTGYPLDGYTF.

This chain uses TRBV3-1 (or the pseudogene TRBV3-2) with TRBJ1-2; D remains unclear. Germline loops: CDR1 LGHDT, CDR2 YNNKEL (reference sequence). Trimming removed 4 bases at V and 3 bases at J, with 12 bases between. The CDR3 contains 14 residues. CDR3 protein: CASSPAGNDYGYTF. DNA of the CDR3: TGTGCCAGCAGCCCGGCGGGGAACGACTATGGCTACACCTTC.